These T cell receptor beta chains were read from a single sample in a study of T-cell memory formation after mild COVID-19. Via MiXCR, TCRdb re-called the 5' RACE reads, giving one row per CDR3 protein. The sample contains a few hundred thousand distinct CDR3 sequences, 15% to 20% of which appear only once. The sequencing sample was made of PBMCs or a T cell subset sorted from them (not recorded which). All receptors derive from a man younger than 35 who had mild COVID-19 (a few samples of this study predate the infection). Cell type and time point are not known. Each CDR3 is given with its conserved first and last residue. A D gene is named only where the DNA matches it firmly. Only part of the rows carry a size: once, few, many, or a class if the clone is expanded.

TRBJ1-5	-	TRBV5-6	-	TGTGCCAGCAGCTGGGGAAACGGTCAGCCCCAGCATTTT	CASSWGNGQPQHF
TRBJ1-2	-	TRBV20-1	few	TGCAGTGCCGATCGGGGGGCGGGCTATGGCTACACCTTC	CSADRGAGYGYTF
TRBJ1-4	-	TRBV20-1	many	TGCAGTGCTAGAGGGACCATCCTCGGTGAAAAACTGTTTTTT	CSARGTILGEKLFF
TRBJ1-2	TRBD1	TRBV4-1	-	TGCGCCAGCAGCCAGACCGGGACAGGGTTTCACTACACCTTC	CASSQTGTGFHYTF
TRBJ2-5	-	TRBV6-5	few	TGTGCCAGCAGTCACCAACCACAAGAGACCCAGTACTTC	CASSHQPQETQYF
TRBJ2-3	-	TRBV5-6	many	TGTGCCAGCAGCTTGGAGGAGGGCACAGATACGCAGTATTTT	CASSLEEGTDTQYF
TRBJ2-1	TRBD1	TRBV20-1	-	TGCAGTGCTAGTGACCGGGACAGAGAATACAATGAGCAGTTCTTC	CSASDRDREYNEQFF
TRBJ1-6	-	TRBV7-9	few	TGTGCCAGCAGTCCTAGGGACCCCCTCCACTTT	CASSPRDPLHF
TRBJ2-5	-	TRBV10-2	-	TGCGCCAGCAGTGAGTCAAAGGATCCGGGGGAGACCCAGTACTTC	CASSESKDPGETQYF
TRBJ2-7	-	TRBV29-1	-	TGCAGCGTTGACTCCGGGTCCTACGAGCAGTACTTC	CSVDSGSYEQYF
TRBJ2-1	TRBD1	TRBV20-1	-	TGCAGTGCTAGGGGGCCAGGGGGAGACTACAATGAGCAGTTCTTC	CSARGPGGDYNEQFF
TRBJ1-1	TRBD1	TRBV12-5	few	TGTGCTAGTGAACAGGGGGGAGGGACTGAAGCTTTCTTT	CASEQGGGTEAFF
TRBJ1-5	TRBD1	TRBV12-3/TRBV12-4	-	TGTGCCAGCACGACAGGGGGAAATCAGCCCCAGCATTTT	CASTTGGNQPQHF
TRBJ2-1	TRBD2	TRBV12-3/TRBV12-4	-	TGTGCCAGCAGACGAAGCGGGGGGGCCCCTGAGCAGTTCTTC	CASRRSGGAPEQFF